What follows describes a single TCR beta chain. As handled by the study authors: Amplified reference gene primers provided the basis for estimating nucleated cell counts. Clones were read by immunoSEQ multiplex PCR, and TCRdb kept only the in-frame ones, dropping some. V and J calls and clone size are given by that table; D and trimming were obtained from the DNA. The profile shows around 200,000 clones, around 80% of them singletons. This sample was included in a study of blood T cell repertoires in COVID-19. As for the study in general: In each case, the material was cDNA or gDNA derived from T cells, B-cell-depleted T cells, or PBMCs.

The CDR3 loop spans 16 amino acids. J gave up 2 bases and V 0 bases, and 4 bases lay outside the gene matches. The germline V gene has CDR1 SGDLS and CDR2 YYNGEE. This clonotype was sampled from a woman aged 70-85 years with acute or convalescent COVID-19. The V gene is TRBV9, the J gene TRBJ2-5, with 10 bases matching TRBD1. Sequencing was carried out using peripheral blood. The CDR3 here is CASSVAMGQGQETQYF. CDR3 nucleotides: TGTGCCAGCAGCGTAGCTATGGGACAGGGGCAAGAGACCCAGTACTTC. Drawing the rest from reference TRBV9 and TRBJ2-5, the complete variable domain is DSGVTQTPKHLITATGQRVTLRCSPRSGDLSVYWYQQSLDQGLQFLIQYYNGEERAKGNILERFSAQQFPDLHSELNLSSLELGDSALYFCASSVAMGQGQETQYFGPGTRLLVL.